These T cell receptor beta chains were read from a single sample in a study of CD4 T cells in lung cancer. Profiled with immunoSEQ multiplex PCR; TCRdb holds only in-frame clones, not every one. The table shows approximately 11,000 clones, with around 66% occurring only once. Input material: normal lung tissue taken away from the tumor. These receptors all come from a man aged 55 to 69 with non-small cell lung cancer. CDR3s include the opening cysteine and the closing phenylalanine or tryptophan. Fields, in order: J gene, V gene, D gene, clone size, CDR3 protein, CDR3 DNA. D genes are given only for firm matches. Size is omitted from some rows. Given values are once, few, many or a class for expanded clones.

TRBJ2-5 | TRBV10-3 | TRBD1 | few | CAISGAYRGRVQTQYF | TGTGCCATCAGTGGGGCTTACAGGGGGCGCGTTCAGACCCAGTACTTC
TRBJ1-1 | TRBV30 | NA | NA | CAWSGGGLNTEAFF | TGTGCCTGGAGTGGGGGGGGGCTAAACACTGAAGCTTTCTTT
TRBJ1-2 | TRBV18 | TRBD1 | NA | CASSPSLTGGIDGYTF | TGTGCCAGCTCACCATCCCTGACAGGGGGAATCGATGGCTACACCTTC
TRBJ2-2 | TRBV11-2 | TRBD1 | NA | CASSWGTGGFTGELFF | TGTGCCAGCAGCTGGGGGACAGGGGGCTTTACCGGGGAGCTGTTTTTT
TRBJ2-7 | TRBV29-1 | NA | few | CSVGGGNTYEQYF | TGCAGCGTTGGGGGCGGAAACACCTACGAGCAGTACTTC
TRBJ2-5 | TRBV2 | TRBD2 | NA | CASTTSGSRETQYF | TGTGCCAGCACGACTAGCGGGAGTAGGGAGACCCAGTACTTC
TRBJ2-3 | TRBV13 | NA | NA | CASSLKRGRVGGSTDTQYF | TGTGCCAGCAGCTTAAAAAGGGGGAGAGTCGGCGGCAGCACAGATACGCAGTATTTT
TRBJ2-1 | TRBV6-6 | TRBD1 | NA | CASNSRGSSYNEQFF | TGTGCCAGCAACAGCAGGGGGAGCTCCTACAATGAGCAGTTCTTC
TRBJ2-2 | TRBV5-6 | TRBD1 | NA | CASNHDRGNTGELFF | TGTGCCAGCAACCACGACAGGGGTAACACCGGGGAGCTGTTTTTT
TRBJ2-3 | TRBV7-2 | NA | NA | CASSFTVTDTQYF | TGTGCCAGCAGTTTTACAGTCACAGATACGCAGTATTTT
TRBJ2-7 | TRBV5-1 | TRBD1 | medium-sized | CASSLETGVNYEQYF | TGCGCCAGCAGCTTGGAGACAGGGGTTAACTACGAGCAGTACTTC
TRBJ2-7 | TRBV7-9 | TRBD2 | NA | CASSSISGTPREQYF | TGTGCCAGCAGCAGCATTAGCGGGACCCCCCGGGAGCAGTACTTC